Presented here are 29 T cell receptor beta chains from one specimen sequenced in a study of beta chain features in type 1 diabetes (dated by TCRdb to between 2018 and 2020). Libraries were constructed by the immunoSEQ multiplex PCR assay. The entire isolated RNA was reverse transcribed using the High Capacity cDNA Reverse Transcription Kit, and thus expressed TCRB transcripts were sequenced. The table comes from immuneACCESS by way of TCRdb, which keeps in-frame sequences with V and J called. Part of the clones is missing from these tables; in studies checked, under half for an unresolved V gene and the rest for unknown reasons. A total of roughly 610,000 clones appear in this sample, roughly 15% of them only once. Approximately 0.099% of the sample lies in the top ten. The sample was naive CD4+ T cells from blood. Explained via the paper, the cell subset or site label denotes: true naive CD4+ T cells. The receptors here all came from a man younger than 30 in good health.

The chain employs TRBV4-3 and TRBJ1-1, with D possibly matching TRBD1 (5 bases). The germline V gene has CDR1 LGHNA and CDR2 YSLEER. The CDR3 covers 15 residues. Trimming removed 3 bases at V and 7 bases at J, with 18 bases between. The CDR3 loop reads CASSHVERTTNEAFF. CDR3 DNA: TGCGCCAGCAGCCACGTCGAACGGACAACCAATGAAGCTTTCTTT.

This clone came up a few times. The CDR3 DNA reads TGTGCCAGCAGTTACAGGCGGGGGGTTCGAGGTGAAGCTTTCTTT. It is translated as CASSYRRGVRGEAFF. V gene TRBV6-5 combines with J gene TRBJ1-1, with D possibly matching TRBD1 (5 bases). The V end was cut by 2 bases, the J end by 7 bases, with 17 bases between. The CDR3 spans 15 residues. CDR1 is MNHEY, CDR2 SVGAGI, per germline.

This clone has just a few counts. The V call is TRBV11-2, the J call TRBJ1-2; 7 bases are shared with TRBD1. CDR3 length equals 16 residues. Trimming at V came to 1 base and at J to 8 bases, leaving 13 bases not matched to a gene. CDR1 is SGHAT and CDR2 is FQNNGV in the germline V gene. DNA of the CDR3: TGTGCCAGCAGCTTAGTACAGGGGCAACGAACTATGGGCTACACCTTC. Encoded protein: CASSLVQGQRTMGYTF. Together with reference TRBV11-2 and TRBJ1-2, the CDR3 gives the full variable domain: EAGVAQSPRYKIIEKRQSVAFWCNPISGHATLYWYQQILGQGPKLLIQFQNNGVVDDSQLPKDRFSAERLKGVDSTLKIQPAKLEDSAVYLCASSLVQGQRTMGYTFGSGTRLTVV.

In its sample, this clone was seen a few times. The V call is TRBV28, the J call TRBJ1-1, with TRBD1 matching 11 bases. CDR3 length: 15 amino acids. Germline V gene data show CDR1 as MDHEN and CDR2 as SYDVKM. Trimming cost V 4 bases and J 4 bases; bases outside gene matches: 5. CDR3 residues: CASSSAGTGGTEAFF. In nucleotides, the CDR3 is TGTGCCAGCAGTTCCGCCGGGACAGGGGGCACTGAAGCTTTCTTT.

The chain joins TRBV18 to TRBJ2-3, with 7 bases lining up with TRBD2. The CDR3 consists of 14 residues. J lost 5 bases, V lost 1 base, and 3 bases had no gene match. Germline CDR1 KGHSH, CDR2 LQKENI. In nucleotides, the CDR3 is TGTGCCAGCTCACCACTAGGGAGGGGAGATACGCAGTATTTT. Protein: CASSPLGRGDTQYF.

The chain couples TRBV10-3 to TRBJ1-1; 8 bases are shared with TRBD1. The ends lost 7 bases at V and 3 bases at J; junction bases unmatched: 13. Germline CDR1 ENHRY, CDR2 SYGVKD. CDR3 length: 16 amino acids. CDR3 residues: CAIKRGLTGGDTEAFF. The CDR3 nucleotides read TGTGCCATCAAGCGAGGGCTCACAGGGGGGGACACTGAAGCTTTCTTT.

The V and J genes are TRBV4-1 and TRBJ2-5; perhaps D is TRBD1 or TRBD2 (5 bases each). In germline, CDR1 is MGHRA, CDR2 YSYEKL. The length of the CDR3 is 13 residues. V was shortened by 4 bases and J by 3 bases, with 9 bases between the two germline ends. CDR3 protein: CASSPGRKETQYF. CDR3 DNA: TGCGCCAGCAGCCCGGGACGTAAAGAGACCCAGTACTTC.

This rearrangement joins TRBV18 to TRBJ1-2, with D unclear. Germline assignment: CDR1 KGHSH and CDR2 LQKENI. The germline V and J ends were trimmed by 3 bases and 4 bases, with 9 bases remaining between them. There are 13 residues in the CDR3. The chain's CDR3 is CASSPRGSYGYTF. CDR3 nucleotide sequence: TGTGCCAGCTCACCTCGTGGTAGCTATGGCTACACCTTC.

There are a few counts of this clone. V is TRBV30 and J is TRBJ1-6; maybe TRBD1 (6 bases). Trimming shortened V by 7 bases and J by 4 bases, and 8 bases separated the two germline ends. The CDR3 is made up of 12 amino acids. Germline CDR1 is GTSNPN and CDR2 is SVGIG (reference sequence). The DNA for the CDR3 is TGTGCCTTACAGGGATATAATTCACCCCTCCACTTT. Translation gives CALQGYNSPLHF. Filled out from reference TRBV30 and TRBJ1-6, the complete variable domain reads SQTIHQWPATLVQPVGSPLSLECTVEGTSNPNLYWYRQAAGRGLQLLFYSVGIGQISSEVPQNLSASRPQDRQFILSSKKLLLSDSGFYLCALQGYNSPLHFGNGTRLTVT.

The chain employs TRBV6-1 and TRBJ2-2; the D gene is possibly TRBD1 (6 bases). With 6 bases removed from V and 5 bases from J, the gap between germline ends came to 13 bases. The CDR3 is 14 amino acids. Germline V CDR1 and CDR2: MNHNS, SASEGT. The CDR3 protein is CASSRDTPTGELFF. The CDR3 nucleotides read TGTGCCAGCAGCCGGGACACTCCGACCGGGGAGCTGTTTTTT.

This clone was seen a handful of times. The V and J genes are TRBV4-2 and TRBJ1-4; D is perhaps TRBD1 (6 bases). The CDR3 runs to 15 residues. CDR1 and CDR2 from the germline V gene are LGHNA and YNFKEQ. V was cut by 2 bases and J by 3 bases, with 10 bases left in between. The CDR3 DNA reads as TGTGCCAGCAGCCAACAACAGGGCGCTAATGAAAAACTGTTTTTT. It translates to CASSQQQGANEKLFF.

In its sample, this clone was seen a few times. The chain couples TRBV10-3 to TRBJ1-1; D is undetermined. V was pared by 1 base and J by 1 base, with 7 bases between. CDR3 length equals 14 residues. Germline lookup yields CDR1 ENHRY and CDR2 SYGVKD. As DNA, the CDR3 is TGTGCCATCAGTGAGTTACCAGGGAACACTGAAGCTTTCTTT. Residues: CAISELPGNTEAFF.

This clone was detected only a few times. The genes are TRBV7-3 and TRBJ2-1; TRBD2 matches 8 bases. Germline V gene data show CDR1 as SGHTA and CDR2 as FQGTGA. The V segment lost 5 bases and the J segment 4 bases; nucleotides outside the gene matches: 7. The CDR3 sequence is 15 residues long. CDR3 DNA: TGTGCCAGCAGCCCGAGCGGGGGAGTTTACAATGAGCAGTTCTTC. This codes for CASSPSGGVYNEQFF.

The V gene is TRBV28, the J gene TRBJ2-4, with 9 bases matching TRBD1. After removal of 6 bases from V and 2 bases from J, the junction contained 8 bases not matched to a gene. This CDR3 has 16 residues. Germline V gene lookup returns CDR1 MDHEN and CDR2 SYDVKM. In nucleotides, the CDR3 is TGTGCCAGCAGGACAACAGGGGGCGGGACCAAAAACATTCAGTACTTC. Protein sequence: CASRTTGGGTKNIQYF.

The gene calls are TRBV9 and TRBJ2-1, with unresolved D. The CDR3 length is 15 residues. Per germline, CDR1 SGDLS and CDR2 YYNGEE. The V end was cut by 3 bases, the J end by 8 bases, with 18 bases between. CDR3 residues: CASSATAGRVDEQFF. CDR3 in DNA: TGTGCCAGCAGCGCTACGGCTGGCCGGGTCGATGAGCAGTTCTTC.

V is TRBV4-3 and J is TRBJ1-5; the D is unclear. Germline V gene lookup returns CDR1 LGHNA and CDR2 YSLEER. V was clipped by 0 bases and J by 5 bases, with 8 bases between them. This CDR3 is 14 amino acids long. The CDR3 loop reads CASSQDRGYQPQHF. The CDR3 DNA sequence: TGCGCCAGCAGCCAAGATCGGGGTTATCAGCCCCAGCATTTT.

This rearrangement joins TRBV28 to TRBJ1-5; D call uncertain. Per the germline V gene, CDR1 is MDHEN and CDR2 is SYDVKM. This CDR3 region has 12 residues. The V and J ends lost 3 bases and 5 bases respectively, with 5 bases between them. The CDR3 spells CASSFPDQPQHF. DNA of the CDR3: TGTGCCAGCAGTTTCCCGGATCAGCCCCAGCATTTT.

The chain has TRBV30 and TRBJ1-5, with D uncertain. Trimming removed 0 bases at V and 0 bases at J, with 6 bases between. The V gene's germline CDR1 is GTSNPN and CDR2 SVGIG (reference sequence). The CDR3 runs to 14 residues. The chain's CDR3 is CAWSVALSNQPQHF. CDR3 DNA: TGTGCCTGGAGTGTCGCCCTTAGCAATCAGCCCCAGCATTTT.

The chain joins TRBV6-1 to TRBJ2-5; unclear D gene. V dropped 2 bases and J dropped 6 bases, with 10 bases sitting between them. The germline V gene encodes CDR1 MNHNS and CDR2 SASEGT. CDR3 size: 13 residues. The CDR3 region has the DNA TGTGCCAGCAGTGAAATGAGAATGAAGACCCAGTACTTC. Its translation is CASSEMRMKTQYF.

This sequence joins TRBV7-2 and TRBJ2-7; the match to TRBD1 covers 9 bases. The CDR3 is made up of 14 amino acids. V trimming: 5 bases; J trimming: 7 bases; junction bases outside the gene matches: 9. CDR1 is SGHTA and CDR2 is FQGNSA in the germline V gene. The chain's CDR3 is CASSTVTGGYEQYF. In DNA form, the CDR3 reads TGTGCCAGCAGCACCGTGACAGGGGGATATGAGCAGTACTTC.

This chain uses TRBV5-1 with TRBJ2-5, with D tentatively TRBD2 (5 bases). V was pared by 2 bases and J by 2 bases, with 16 bases between. The CDR3 totals 16 residues. CDR1 SGHRS and CDR2 YFSETQ come from the germline V gene. For the CDR3, the DNA is TGCGCCAGCAGCTTAGGCGGGTCTATGGCTCAAGAGACCCAGTACTTC. Amino acids: CASSLGGSMAQETQYF.

This clone was detected only a few times. The J gene is TRBJ2-7, the V gene TRBV28; no definite D call. Germline assignment: CDR1 MDHEN and CDR2 SYDVKM. The ends were cut back, 6 bases at V and 0 bases at J, with 27 bases in the middle. This CDR3 has 19 residues. CDR3 amino acids: CASSRPLLKPLTSSYEQYF. CDR3 bases: TGTGCCAGCAGCCGCCCGTTACTCAAACCTTTAACGAGCTCCTACGAGCAGTACTTC. Variable domain in full (rest from reference TRBV28 and TRBJ2-7): DVKVTQSSRYLVKRTGEKVFLECVQDMDHENMFWYRQDPGLGLRLIYFSYDVKMKEKGDIPEGYSVSREKKERFSLILESASTNQTSMYLCASSRPLLKPLTSSYEQYFGPGTRLTVT.

The chain employs TRBV5-4 and TRBJ1-2, with TRBD1 identical over 9 bases. The CDR3 is 14 residues long. Germline trimming cut 0 bases from V and 4 bases from J; bases unmatched to any gene: 1. From germline, CDR1 is SGHNT and CDR2 YYREEE (reference sequence). The DNA of the CDR3 is TGTGCCAGCAGCTTGGGGGGACAGGGCTATGGCTACACCTTC. It translates to CASSLGGQGYGYTF.

This clone was seen a handful of times. Different DNA sequences within this sample yield the same CDR3. V and J are TRBV7-3 and TRBJ2-2; D gene unclear. V was cut by 1 base and J by 2 bases, with 2 bases left in between. The length of the CDR3 is 13 residues. From germline, CDR1 is SGHTA and CDR2 FQGTGA. DNA of the CDR3: TGTGCCAGCAGCTTAATTAACACCGGGGAGCTGTTTTTT. The encoded protein is CASSLINTGELFF.

The chain is built from TRBV7-6 and TRBJ2-1; D uncertain. V lost 4 bases, J lost 4 bases, and 14 bases lay in between. The CDR3 is 15 amino acids. From germline, CDR1 is SGHVS and CDR2 FNYEAQ. CDR3 loop: CASSSGGSVYNEQFF. The CDR3 coding sequence is TGTGCCAGCAGCTCAGGTGGCTCGGTATACAATGAGCAGTTCTTC.

This clone was found a few times. The J gene is TRBJ1-1, the V gene TRBV14; tentative D call: TRBD1 (5 bases). CDR1 is SGHDN and CDR2 is FVKESK in the germline V gene. V lost 6 bases to trimming and J lost 8 bases, with 7 bases between them. The CDR3 totals 10 residues. The DNA of the CDR3 is TGTGCCAGCAGAAACAGGGAAGCTTTCTTT. It translates to CASRNREAFF.

This clone was seen a handful of times. The chain links TRBV7-2 to TRBJ2-7, with D possibly matching TRBD1 (6 bases). Germline CDR1 is SGHTA and CDR2 is FQGNSA. The CDR3 spans 17 residues. Trimming removed 5 bases from V and 0 bases from J, with 20 bases in between. CDR3 sequence (DNA): TGTGCCAGCAGCCCCCCTCCCCACAGGGAAAGCTCCTACGAGCAGTACTTC. It specifies CASSPPPHRESSYEQYF.

This clone was found a few times. The gene calls are TRBV18 and TRBJ1-1, with D possibly being TRBD1 (5 bases). V was cut by 2 bases and J by 4 bases, with 11 bases left in between. Germline V CDR1 and CDR2: KGHSH, LQKENI. The length of the CDR3 is 14 residues. The CDR3 DNA sequence: TGTGCCAGCTCACCAACGGCAGGGTCCACTGAAGCTTTCTTT. It translates to CASSPTAGSTEAFF.

This clone was found a few times. The chain combines TRBV30 with TRBJ1-5, with TRBD1 matching over 8 bases. The CDR3 is 15 residues long. Losses at the gene ends were 5 bases for V and 0 bases for J; bases not matched to a gene: 6. CDR1 is GTSNPN, CDR2 SVGIG, per germline (reference sequence). Here the CDR3 DNA reads TGTGCCTGGCCGACAGGGGTTAATAGCAATCAGCCCCAGCATTTT. Protein: CAWPTGVNSNQPQHF.